This section outlines one T cell receptor (beta chain) sequence together with its context. The antigen remains undetermined. CDR1 and CDR2 from the germline V gene are SEHNR and FQNEAQ (reference sequence). This CDR3 has 15 amino acids. This entry is derived from a study of T cells expressing NK-cell markers. Whole-study results and caveats: A handful of donors showed these clonotypes also leading the CD3+CD56-NKG2C+ fraction.

TCRdb reprocessed the 5' RACE reads, with one entry per CDR3 protein and no DNA. Recorded for this sample: 140,000 or so distinct CDR3 sequences. V gene TRBV7-9 combines with J gene TRBJ1-2; no DNA is available, so the TRBD1 call from TCRdb remains unchecked. The TCR originated in a man aged 18 to 30 in good health. Sequencing input: blood T cells: a sorted CD56 or NKG2C T cell subset, CD4+ or CD8+ T cells, or bulk PBMC T cells (not recorded which). The CDR3: CASSGNRGRNYGYTF.